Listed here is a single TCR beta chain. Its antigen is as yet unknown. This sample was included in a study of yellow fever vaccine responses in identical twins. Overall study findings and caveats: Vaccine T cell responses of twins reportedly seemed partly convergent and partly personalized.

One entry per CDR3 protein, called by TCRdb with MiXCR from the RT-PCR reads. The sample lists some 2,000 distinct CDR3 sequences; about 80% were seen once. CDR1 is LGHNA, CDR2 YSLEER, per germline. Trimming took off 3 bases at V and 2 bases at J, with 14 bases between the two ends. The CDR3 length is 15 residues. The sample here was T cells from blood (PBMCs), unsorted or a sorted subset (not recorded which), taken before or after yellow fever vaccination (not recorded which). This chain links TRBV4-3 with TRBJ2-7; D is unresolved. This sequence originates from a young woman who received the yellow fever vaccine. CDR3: CASSQGMSATYEQYF. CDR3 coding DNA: TGCGCCAGCAGCCAGGGCATGTCGGCAACCTACGAGCAGTACTTC.